Below, 27 T cell receptor beta chains from the same sample are listed, as sequenced in a study of blood T cell repertoires in COVID-19. The assay was immunoSEQ multiplex PCR, and TCRdb's table has in-frame clones only and misses some. The repertoire holds about 120,000 clones, with roughly 83% as singletons. The sample was peripheral blood. All receptors come from a man between 40 and 49 years old with active or convalescent COVID-19.

CDR3 loop: CASSEITDNEQFF. The CDR3 nucleotides read TGTGCCAGCAGCGAAATTACGGACAATGAGCAGTTCTTC. This rearrangement joins TRBV16 to TRBJ2-1; D remains unclear. Germline V gene data show CDR1 as KGHSY and CDR2 as FQNENV. With 5 bases removed from V and 5 bases from J, the gap between germline ends came to 10 bases. The CDR3 runs 13 residues.

This clone has just a few counts. The V and J genes are TRBV5-8 and TRBJ1-2, with 9 bases matching TRBD1. V lost 6 bases to trimming and J lost 0 bases; unmatched junction nucleotides: 12. The CDR3 consists of 17 residues. Germline CDR1 is SGHTS and CDR2 is YDEGEE. The CDR3 is CASIRPTGTGSNYGYTF. CDR3 nucleotides: TGTGCCAGCATCCGACCTACCGGGACAGGGTCTAACTATGGCTACACCTTC.

V and J are TRBV5-1 and TRBJ2-3; unclear D gene. V gave up 3 bases and J gave up 2 bases, with 13 bases separating them. The germline gives CDR1 SGHRS, CDR2 YFSETQ. The CDR3 is 15 amino acids. The CDR3 nucleotides are TGCGCCAGCAGCTCTGGGTCCGCGGCCACAGATACGCAGTATTTT. This encodes CASSSGSAATDTQYF.

J is TRBJ2-7 and V is TRBV3-1 (or the pseudogene TRBV3-2), with TRBD2 matching over 9 bases. The V gene end was trimmed by 4 bases and the J gene end by 9 bases; junction bases not matched to a gene: 13. This CDR3 comprises 15 residues. CDR1 LGHDT and CDR2 YNNKEL come from the germline V gene (reference sequence). This CDR3 is CASSPLQAGGGRQYF. The CDR3 DNA follows: TGTGCCAGCAGCCCATTGCAAGCGGGAGGCGGCCGGCAGTACTTC.

The chain uses TRBV5-4 and TRBJ1-2; D remains ambiguous. From germline, CDR1 is SGHNT and CDR2 YYREEE (reference sequence). Trimming removed 4 bases at V and 2 bases at J, with 6 bases between. This CDR3 is built from 12 residues. The CDR3 nucleotides are TGTGCCAGCAGCCTCCAGAACTATGGCTACACCTTC. This codes for CASSLQNYGYTF. The full variable domain, rest sourced from reference TRBV5-4 and TRBJ1-2, is ETGVTQSPTHLIKTRGQQVTLRCSSQSGHNTVSWYQQALGQGPQFIFQYYREEENGRGNFPPRFSGLQFPNYSSELNVNALELDDSALYLCASSLQNYGYTFGSGTRLTVV.

The chain is built from TRBV5-4 and TRBJ1-2; weak D call: TRBD1 (6 bases). With 0 bases removed from V and 8 bases from J, the gap between germline ends came to 17 bases. Germline V CDR1 and CDR2: SGHNT, YYREEE (reference sequence). The CDR3 runs 15 residues. The DNA of the CDR3 is TGTGCCAGCAGCTTGGGCGGCAGGGGTGCTGAGGGCTACACCTTC. It specifies CASSLGGRGAEGYTF.

J is TRBJ1-4 and V is TRBV4-3; D gene uncertain. With 6 bases removed from V and 5 bases from J, the gap between germline ends came to 16 bases. The CDR3 covers 15 residues. Germline CDR1 LGHNA, CDR2 YSLEER. CDR3 coding DNA: TGCGCCAGCAGACCCACCCGCAGCGACAATGAAAAACTGTTTTTT. This codes for CASRPTRSDNEKLFF.

This sequence joins TRBV7-6 and TRBJ2-7; D is unresolved. CDR3 size: 14 residues. Per the germline V gene, CDR1 is SGHVS and CDR2 is FNYEAQ. V dropped 5 bases and J dropped 5 bases, with 16 bases sitting between them. The CDR3 loop reads CASSTRLWSHEQYF. The CDR3 nucleotides read TGTGCCAGCAGCACCCGACTCTGGTCCCACGAGCAGTACTTC.

The sample holds one count of this clone. The chain has TRBV9 and TRBJ1-2; a weak D match, TRBD1 (5 bases). The germline CDR1 and CDR2 sequences are SGDLS and YYNGEE. Deletions cut 3 bases from V and 5 bases from J, with 20 bases between. This CDR3 region has 16 residues. This chain's CDR3 is CASSDTKREGSYGYTF. The CDR3 bases are TGTGCCAGCAGCGACACGAAGAGGGAGGGGTCGTATGGCTACACCTTC.

V is TRBV5-5 and J is TRBJ2-3; no clear D gene. This CDR3 region has 13 residues. Trimming stripped 2 bases from V and 3 bases from J, with 7 bases between. CDR1 and CDR2 from the germline V gene are SGHKS and YYEKEE (reference sequence). CDR3 region: CASSFPGTDTQYF. In nucleotides, the CDR3 is TGTGCCAGCAGCTTTCCCGGGACAGATACGCAGTATTTT.

This sequence joins TRBV7-3 and TRBJ1-6; perhaps TRBD1 as D (6 bases). This CDR3 is 15 amino acids long. Germline values: CDR1 SGHTA, CDR2 FQGTGA. V lost 3 bases, J lost 4 bases, and 10 bases lay in between. The CDR3, as DNA: TGTGCCAGCAGCTTGGGGGCTGGATATAATTCACCCCTCCACTTT. It is translated as CASSLGAGYNSPLHF. Full variable domain (outside the CDR3, taken from reference TRBV7-3 and TRBJ1-6): GAGVSQTPSNKVTEKGKYVELRCDPISGHTALYWYRQSLGQGPEFLIYFQGTGAADDSGLPNDRFFAVRPEGSVSTLKIQRTERGDSAVYLCASSLGAGYNSPLHFGNGTRLTVT.

In this sample, this clone turned up a few times. V gene TRBV14 combines with J gene TRBJ1-2; tentatively, D is TRBD1 (5 bases). Per the germline V gene, CDR1 is SGHDN and CDR2 is FVKESK. There are 14 residues in the CDR3. The ends were cut back, 8 bases at V and 1 base at J, with 14 bases in the middle. CDR3 loop: CASGPQGNNYGYTF. CDR3 nucleotides: TGTGCCAGCGGACCGCAGGGAAATAACTATGGCTACACCTTC. Full variable domain (outside the CDR3, taken from reference TRBV14 and TRBJ1-2): EAGVTQFPSHSVIEKGQTVTLRCDPISGHDNLYWYRRVMGKEIKFLLHFVKESKQDESGMPNNRFLAERTGGTYSTLKVQPAELEDSGVYFCASGPQGNNYGYTFGSGTRLTVV.

The chain carries TRBV7-2 and TRBJ2-4, with D unclear. The CDR3 consists of 14 residues. The V and J ends lost 0 bases and 8 bases respectively, with 11 bases between them. Germline loops: CDR1 SGHTA, CDR2 FQGNSA. CDR3 DNA sequence: TGTGCCAGCAGCTTAGCGGCCTGGCAGGACATTCAGTACTTC. This sequence encodes CASSLAAWQDIQYF.

The sample holds one count of this clone. In DNA, the CDR3 is TGCGCCAGCAGCTCTACAGGGTCTGAAGAGCAGTACTTC. Translated: CASSSTGSEEQYF. The chain combines TRBV5-1 with TRBJ2-7; tentatively, D is TRBD1 (6 bases). This CDR3 contains 13 residues. V lost 3 bases, J lost 7 bases, and 14 bases lay in between. Looked up from germline, CDR1 is SGHRS and CDR2 is YFSETQ.

The chain recombines TRBV6-6 with TRBJ1-1, with 8 bases matching TRBD1. With V trimmed by 5 bases and J by 5 bases, 10 bases remained unmatched. The CDR3 consists of 15 residues. Per the germline V gene, CDR1 is MNHNY and CDR2 is SVGAGI (reference sequence). CDR3 sequence reads: CASSRADRVGTEAFF. CDR3 nucleotides: TGTGCCAGCAGTCGGGCGGACAGGGTGGGAACTGAAGCTTTCTTT.

The CDR3 spells CASSLEPGSSEQYF. CDR3 nucleotides: TGTGCCAGCAGCTTAGAGCCCGGGTCCAGCGAGCAGTACTTC. V usage is TRBV7-9 and J usage is TRBJ2-7; D is unresolved. The V and J ends lost 1 base and 6 bases respectively, with 13 bases between them. Germline CDR1 is SEHNR and CDR2 is FQNEAQ (reference sequence). This CDR3 region has 14 residues.

This clone appeared a single time. The chain uses TRBV7-2 and TRBJ1-4; D unclear. The CDR3 sequence is 14 residues long. Between the trimmed V and J ends, which lost 1 base and 4 bases, there was a span of 7 bases. The germline V gene encodes CDR1 SGHTA and CDR2 FQGNSA. The CDR3 sequence: CASSLEQINEKLFF. CDR3 nucleotides: TGTGCCAGCAGCTTAGAACAGATTAATGAAAAACTGTTTTTT. Based on the CDR3 plus reference TRBV7-2 and TRBJ1-4, the full variable domain is GAGVSQSPSNKVTEKGKDVELRCDPISGHTALYWYRQSLGQGLEFLIYFQGNSAPDKSGLPSDRFSAERTGGSVSTLTIQRTQQEDSAVYLCASSLEQINEKLFFGSGTQLSVL.

The chain has TRBV5-6 and TRBJ2-1, with TRBD2 matching 9 bases. Germline V gives CDR1 SGHDT, CDR2 YYEEEE. V shed 0 bases and J 4 bases; nucleotides not matched to a gene: 11. CDR3 length: 18 amino acids. CDR3 coding DNA: TGTGCCAGCAGCTTGGTGGCTAGCGGGACTCATTTGTACAATGAGCAGTTCTTC. Translation: CASSLVASGTHLYNEQFF. Together with reference TRBV5-6 and TRBJ2-1, the CDR3 gives the full variable domain: DAGVTQSPTHLIKTRGQQVTLRCSPKSGHDTVSWYQQALGQGPQFIFQYYEEEERQRGNFPDRFSGHQFPNYSSELNVNALLLGDSALYLCASSLVASGTHLYNEQFFGPGTRLTVL.

This chain links TRBV6-1 with TRBJ2-5; weak D call: TRBD1 (6 bases). The germline gives CDR1 MNHNS, CDR2 SASEGT. The CDR3 runs to 16 residues. V was pared by 2 bases and J by 4 bases, with 17 bases between. CDR3 amino acids: CASSEWTAEPRETQYF. CDR3 sequence (DNA): TGTGCCAGCAGTGAATGGACAGCCGAGCCACGAGAGACCCAGTACTTC.

The rearrangement links TRBV5-1 to TRBJ2-5; a possible D gene is TRBD1 (5 bases). The germline V gene encodes CDR1 SGHRS and CDR2 YFSETQ. V lost 4 bases and J lost 0, with 19 bases in between. This CDR3 is built from 17 residues. The chain's CDR3 is CASSRGDGRAYQETQYF. For the CDR3, the DNA is TGCGCCAGCAGCAGGGGTGACGGCAGGGCGTACCAAGAGACCCAGTACTTC.

This rearrangement joins TRBV4-2 to TRBJ2-3, with TRBD2 matching over 8 bases. V shed 4 bases, J shed 4 bases, and the junction held 7 bases outside the gene matches. CDR3 length equals 15 residues. Germline CDR1 is LGHNA and CDR2 is YNFKEQ. The CDR3 coding sequence is TGTGCCAGCAGCCCCCCGCTAGCGGGTGCAGATACGCAGTATTTT. This translates into CASSPPLAGADTQYF.

V is TRBV20-1 and J is TRBJ1-1; tentative D call: TRBD1 (6 bases). The CDR3 extends over 11 amino acids. Trimming pared 2 bases from V and 7 bases from J, leaving 8 bases between. Germline assignment: CDR1 DFQATT and CDR2 SNEGSKA (reference sequence). The CDR3 DNA reads as TGCAGTGCTAGAACAGGGATTGAAGCTTTCTTT. Translated, it gives CSARTGIEAFF.

V gene TRBV19 combines with J gene TRBJ1-1; D may be TRBD1 (5 bases). The CDR3 contains 14 residues. Trimming removed 7 bases from V and 5 bases from J, with 17 bases in between. CDR1 LNHDA and CDR2 SQIVND come from the germline V gene (reference sequence). The chain's CDR3 is CASTPTGGATEAFF. As DNA, the CDR3 is TGTGCCAGTACCCCTACCGGAGGGGCGACTGAAGCTTTCTTT.

This chain connects TRBV30 to TRBJ2-7; D unclear. Looked up from germline, CDR1 is GTSNPN and CDR2 is SVGIG (reference sequence). Trimming took off 0 bases at V and 2 bases at J, with 11 bases between the two ends. The CDR3 has 14 residues. The CDR3 is CAWSVRGKAYEQYF. The CDR3 DNA follows: TGTGCCTGGAGTGTACGAGGAAAGGCCTACGAGCAGTACTTC.

The chain is built from TRBV27 and TRBJ2-1; the match to TRBD2 covers 8 bases. This CDR3 has 14 amino acids. V trimming: 2 bases; J trimming: 3 bases; junction bases outside the gene matches: 0. Germline-derived CDR1 and CDR2 are MNHEY and SMNVEV (reference sequence). CDR3 amino acids: CASSLAGGYNEQFF. The CDR3 nucleotides read TGTGCCAGCAGTTTAGCGGGGGGCTACAATGAGCAGTTCTTC.

This chain links TRBV6-5 with TRBJ2-2, with 8 bases that match TRBD1. The junction had 6 bases not matched to a gene; V was cut back by 2 bases and J by 4 bases. Germline CDR1 MNHEY, CDR2 SVGAGI. CDR3 length equals 16 residues. The CDR3 region is CASSYPPTGGTGELFF. CDR3 sequence (DNA): TGTGCCAGCAGTTACCCCCCTACAGGGGGCACCGGGGAGCTGTTTTTT.

The chain employs TRBV27 and TRBJ1-4; TRBD1 matches 11 bases. V shed 1 base and J 3 bases; nucleotides not matched to a gene: 7. The CDR3 consists of 18 residues. Germline assignment: CDR1 MNHEY and CDR2 SMNVEV (reference sequence). In nucleotides, the CDR3 is TGTGCCAGCAGTTTATATGGACAGGGGGCGAGGGCTAATGAAAAACTGTTTTTT. This translates into CASSLYGQGARANEKLFF. The full variable domain, its missing parts supplied by reference TRBV27 and TRBJ1-4, is EAQVTQNPRYLITVTGKKLTVTCSQNMNHEYMSWYRQDPGLGLRQIYYSMNVEVTDKGDVPEGYKVSRKEKRNFPLILESPSPNQTSLYFCASSLYGQGARANEKLFFGSGTQLSVL.